Listed below are T cell receptor beta chains from one sample, sequenced in a study of T cells after yellow fever vaccination. MiXCR, applied by TCRdb to the 5' RACE reads, yields one record per CDR3 protein. This table has 60,000 to 85,000 distinct CDR3 sequences, more than 6.5% appearing once. The sample was CD8+ T cells sorted from PBMCs, taken more than 35 days after the first yellow fever vaccination. The receptors stem from a man between 18 and 35 years old who received the YFV17D yellow fever vaccine. CDR3s include the opening cysteine and the closing phenylalanine or tryptophan. Only some rows state a clone size, as once, few, many or a class for expanded clones.

>TRBV7-6|many|TRBJ2-3
CASSFWTADTQYF
>TRBV4-1|many|TRBJ2-3
CASSNHRVRGDTQYF
>TRBV12-3/TRBV12-4|many|TRBJ2-1
CASSLTDRGHNEQFF
>TRBV4-3|few|TRBJ2-1
CASSQELSGGYDEQFF
>TRBV18|many|TRBJ2-4
CASSPDRDRGTLAKNIQYF
>TRBV6-2/TRBV6-3|many|TRBJ1-1
CASRTRGSTEAFF
>TRBV4-2|many|TRBJ2-5
CASSQEPSDETQYF
>TRBV24-1|few|TRBJ2-6
CATQGAAGANVLTF
>TRBV7-6|many|TRBJ1-6
CASKGAYNSPLHF
>TRBV7-9|-|TRBJ2-1
CASILAVNEQFF
>TRBV21-1|many|TRBJ2-7
CASSNSPGTLGTFRSYEQYF
>TRBV3-1|-|TRBJ2-2
CASSQHAPWGNTGELFF
>TRBV11-1|few|TRBJ2-1
CASSLGRLLVGSYNEQFF
>TRBV7-2|few|TRBJ2-7
CASRSGGGYEQYF
>TRBV7-9|many|TRBJ2-2
CASSSGQGGTGELFF
>TRBV4-3|-|TRBJ2-1
CASSQGQGWDEQFF
>TRBV6-6|many|TRBJ2-3
CASSYPGTDTQYF
>TRBV6-1|few|TRBJ2-2
CASNPFRGAGGELFF
>TRBV12-3/TRBV12-4|-|TRBJ2-3
CASSFAPSTDTQYF
>TRBV13|medium-sized|TRBJ2-1
CASSLQEDRKQFF
>TRBV10-1|-|TRBJ2-6
CASSPFQDRANVLTF
>TRBV6-1|few|TRBJ2-2
CASSRRPNLQGPGELFF
>TRBV7-9|-|TRBJ1-5
CASSLGTAWDQPQHF
>TRBV12-3/TRBV12-4|many|TRBJ2-3
CASSSSGVTDTQYF
>TRBV6-2/TRBV6-3|-|TRBJ2-3
CASSYRGLAEADTQYF
>TRBV4-3|many|TRBJ2-4
CASSPHPQGFKNIQYF
>TRBV10-3|many|TRBJ2-7
CAISETPSDNEQYF
>TRBV15|many|TRBJ1-5
CATSTKQGAQPQHF
>TRBV4-2|-|TRBJ2-1
CAIGPERRYYEQFF
>TRBV7-2|many|TRBJ2-5
CASSLPEGYQETQYF
>TRBV24-1|-|TRBJ2-2
CATSDWTDYTGELFF
>TRBV15|many|TRBJ2-3
CATSRDKGSLWTDTQYF
>TRBV12-3/TRBV12-4|-|TRBJ1-2
CASSSGGVHTF
>TRBV6-2/TRBV6-3|few|TRBJ2-3
CASIRQGNTDTQYF
>TRBV4-3|many|TRBJ2-1
CASSQETPWGDLNEQFF
>TRBV12-5|many|TRBJ1-6
CASGLGQGNSPLHF
>TRBV6-2/TRBV6-3|many|TRBJ2-1
CASSYLGPLGQFF
>TRBV4-1|many|TRBJ2-1
CASSQDRQGGPTPYNEQFF
>TRBV4-1|many|TRBJ2-1
CASSPGGTNEQFF
>TRBV12-3/TRBV12-4|many|TRBJ2-3
CASHDPGPRADTQYF
>TRBV4-1|many|TRBJ1-4
CASSLTPHIGGKLFF
>TRBV29-1|-|TRBJ2-7
CSGGQAYEQYF